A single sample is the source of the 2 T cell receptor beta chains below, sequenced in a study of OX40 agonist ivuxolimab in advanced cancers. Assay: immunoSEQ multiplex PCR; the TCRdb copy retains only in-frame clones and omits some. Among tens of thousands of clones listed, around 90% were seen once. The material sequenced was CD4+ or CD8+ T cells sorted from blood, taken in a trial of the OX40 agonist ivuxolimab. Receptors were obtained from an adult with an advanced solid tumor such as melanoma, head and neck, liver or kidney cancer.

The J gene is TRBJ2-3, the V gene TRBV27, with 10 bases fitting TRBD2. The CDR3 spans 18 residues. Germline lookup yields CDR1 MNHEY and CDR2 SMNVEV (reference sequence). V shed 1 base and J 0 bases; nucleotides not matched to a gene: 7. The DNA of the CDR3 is TGTGCCAGCAGTTTATACCTAACTAGCGGGACAAGCACAGATACGCAGTATTTT. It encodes CASSLYLTSGTSTDTQYF.

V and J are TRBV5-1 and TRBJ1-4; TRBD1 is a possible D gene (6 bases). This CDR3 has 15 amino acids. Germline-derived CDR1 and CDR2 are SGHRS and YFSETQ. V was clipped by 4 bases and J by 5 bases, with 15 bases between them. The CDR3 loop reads CASSPWGQENEKLFF. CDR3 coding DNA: TGCGCCAGCAGCCCCTGGGGGCAGGAGAATGAAAAACTGTTTTTT.